Listed below are T cell receptor beta chains from one sample, sequenced in a study of blood T cell repertoires in COVID-19. The method was immunoSEQ multiplex PCR; TCRdb's version includes in-frame clones alone and lacks a portion of them. Of fewer than 35,000 clones in the sample, roughly nine tenths were seen once. Input material: peripheral blood. The receptors originated from a man at least 80 years old with acute or convalescent COVID-19. The CDR3 runs from the conserved cysteine through the conserved F or W. The D gene is left open where the match is weak. Where a row states a size, it is once, few, many or the class of an expanded clone; other rows omit it.

length: 13; size: -; D: -; V: TRBV29-1; J: TRBJ2-3; DNA: TGCAGCGCGGGCAGGGAGAGCGTGGATGCGCAGTATTTT; CDR3: CSAGRESVDAQYF
length: 11; size: -; D: -; V: TRBV6-5; J: TRBJ1-1; DNA: TGTGCCAGCAAGGGAGGGGATGAAGCTTTCTTT; CDR3: CASKGGDEAFF
length: 13; size: -; D: TRBD1; V: TRBV10-2; J: TRBJ1-5; DNA: TGCGCCAGCGGGGGGGGACAGGATCAGCCCCAGCATTTT; CDR3: CASGGGQDQPQHF
length: 15; size: -; D: TRBD2; V: TRBV5-4; J: TRBJ2-7; DNA: TGTGCCAGCCTTACTAGCGGTTTGTTGCTGGACGAGCAGTACTTC; CDR3: CASLTSGLLLDEQYF
length: 16; size: -; D: TRBD2; V: TRBV5-1; J: TRBJ2-2; DNA: TGCGCCAGCAGCCCGCCCGGACTAGCGGGAACCGGGGAGCTGTTTTTT; CDR3: CASSPPGLAGTGELFF
length: 17; size: -; D: -; V: TRBV5-4; J: TRBJ2-3; DNA: TGTGCCAGCAGCAAACCCGGACACCAAGGATTTCCAGATACGCAGTATTTT; CDR3: CASSKPGHQGFPDTQYF
length: 14; size: -; D: TRBD1; V: TRBV19; J: TRBJ1-2; DNA: TGTGCCAGTAGTATCGGACAGGAGGACTATGGCTACACCTTC; CDR3: CASSIGQEDYGYTF
length: 15; size: -; D: -; V: TRBV4-1; J: TRBJ2-3; DNA: TGCGCCAGCAGCCAAGATGGACTTCGCACAGATACGCAGTATTTT; CDR3: CASSQDGLRTDTQYF
length: 21; size: -; D: TRBD1; V: TRBV20-1; J: TRBJ2-1; DNA: TGCAGTGCTAGTCCCTACCCCGGGACAGGGGGGTCTAGCGGGTTTTACAATGAGCAGTTCTTC; CDR3: CSASPYPGTGGSSGFYNEQFF
length: 18; size: -; D: TRBD1; V: TRBV19; J: TRBJ2-2; DNA: TGTGCCAGTAGTCTGTCGGGACAGGGAAGAAGTTCTTCCGGGGAGCTGTTTTTT; CDR3: CASSLSGQGRSSSGELFF
length: 16; size: few; D: TRBD1; V: TRBV25-1; J: TRBJ1-3; DNA: TGTGCCAGCAGTGAATCCGGGGACAGGGACGGAAACACCATATATTTT; CDR3: CASSESGDRDGNTIYF
length: 18; size: -; D: TRBD2; V: TRBV2; J: TRBJ2-6; DNA: TGTGCCAGCAAACCGAGCGGGAGAGGTAGCTCTGGGGCCAACGTCCTGACTTTC; CDR3: CASKPSGRGSSGANVLTF
length: 16; size: -; D: -; V: TRBV4-1; J: TRBJ1-1; DNA: TGCGCCAGCAGCCAAGATAGACAGAAACTGAACACTGAAGCTTTCTTT; CDR3: CASSQDRQKLNTEAFF
length: 13; size: -; D: -; V: TRBV11-2; J: TRBJ1-1; DNA: TGTGCCAGCAGCTCGGAGAGGAACACTGAAGCTTTCTTT; CDR3: CASSSERNTEAFF
length: 12; size: -; D: -; V: TRBV10-3; J: TRBJ1-2; DNA: TGTGCCATCAGTCACTCGAGGGATGGCTACACCTTC; CDR3: CAISHSRDGYTF
length: 16; size: -; D: -; V: TRBV21-1; J: TRBJ2-7; DNA: TGTGCCAGCAGAAGGGACAGGGGGCGCGTAGCCTACGAGCAGTACTTC; CDR3: CASRRDRGRVAYEQYF
length: 15; size: -; D: -; V: TRBV5-5; J: TRBJ2-3; DNA: TGTGCCAGCAGCTTGGACATAGCGAGAGGGGATACGCAGTATTTT; CDR3: CASSLDIARGDTQYF
length: 13; size: -; D: -; V: TRBV6-2/TRBV6-3; J: TRBJ2-7; DNA: TGTGCCAGCAGCACGGGAGTTGCCTACGAGCAGTACTTC; CDR3: CASSTGVAYEQYF
length: 15; size: -; D: TRBD1; V: TRBV11-2; J: TRBJ2-3; DNA: TGTGCCAGCAGCCGCCGGGACAGGGGCACAGATACGCAGTATTTT; CDR3: CASSRRDRGTDTQYF
length: 17; size: -; D: TRBD2; V: TRBV11-3; J: TRBJ2-2; DNA: TGTGCCAGCAGTTCCGGACTAGCGGGCCTAAGGGTCGGGGAGCTGTTTTTT; CDR3: CASSSGLAGLRVGELFF
length: 16; size: -; D: TRBD1; V: TRBV6-6; J: TRBJ2-5; DNA: TGTGCCAGCAGCCTACCCGGACAGGCACTAGGGGAGACCCAGTACTTC; CDR3: CASSLPGQALGETQYF
length: 16; size: -; D: TRBD1; V: TRBV5-1; J: TRBJ1-1; DNA: TGCGCCAGCAGAGGAGGGGGCAACCATCCGGACACTGAAGCTTTCTTT; CDR3: CASRGGGNHPDTEAFF
length: 14; size: -; D: TRBD2; V: TRBV6-5; J: TRBJ2-1; DNA: TGTGCCAGTGAGGCGGGAGGGCCGGGCAATGAGCAGTTCTTC; CDR3: CASEAGGPGNEQFF
length: 16; size: -; D: TRBD1; V: TRBV4-2; J: TRBJ1-2; DNA: TGTGCCAGCAGCCGAGACAGGGGGCGGCAGGACTATGGCTACACCTTC; CDR3: CASSRDRGRQDYGYTF
length: 13; size: -; D: -; V: TRBV11-3; J: TRBJ1-1; DNA: TGTGCCAGCAGCCTTGGGGCAGGGGATATTGCTTTCTTT; CDR3: CASSLGAGDIAFF
length: 16; size: few; D: -; V: TRBV5-4; J: TRBJ1-3; DNA: TGTGCCAGCAGCACAGGGACGGCCAACTCTGGAAACACCATATATTTT; CDR3: CASSTGTANSGNTIYF
length: 14; size: -; D: -; V: TRBV30; J: TRBJ1-2; DNA: TGTGCCTGGAGTGTAAGAGACAGATACAATGGCTACACCTTC; CDR3: CAWSVRDRYNGYTF
length: 14; size: -; D: -; V: TRBV11-3; J: TRBJ2-7; DNA: TGTGCCAGCAGCCGGGACTCTAACGCCTACGAGCAGTACTTC; CDR3: CASSRDSNAYEQYF
length: 17; size: -; D: TRBD2; V: TRBV7-9; J: TRBJ2-7; DNA: TGTGCCAGCAGCGGGACACCCCTTAGCGGGAGGGACTACGAGCAGTACTTC; CDR3: CASSGTPLSGRDYEQYF
length: 14; size: -; D: -; V: TRBV28; J: TRBJ2-4; DNA: TGTGCCAGCCGGGAAGGGTTAGCCAAAAACATTCAGTACTTC; CDR3: CASREGLAKNIQYF
length: 14; size: -; D: -; V: TRBV20-1; J: TRBJ1-1; DNA: TGCAGTGCTAGTTCGGGTAACATGAACACTGAAGCTTTCTTT; CDR3: CSASSGNMNTEAFF
length: 16; size: once; D: -; V: TRBV5-1; J: TRBJ2-7; DNA: TGCGCCAGCAGCTTGGGGGCCGTTTCGACAGGCTCGGAGCAGTACTTC; CDR3: CASSLGAVSTGSEQYF
length: 13; size: -; D: -; V: TRBV10-3; J: TRBJ1-3; DNA: TGTGCCATCAGTGAGTACAGCCGGAACACCATATATTTT; CDR3: CAISEYSRNTIYF
length: 12; size: few; D: -; V: TRBV30; J: TRBJ1-2; DNA: TGTGCCTGGAGTGGGGGGCTGCGAGGCTACACCTTC; CDR3: CAWSGGLRGYTF
length: 14; size: -; D: -; V: TRBV18; J: TRBJ2-1; DNA: TGTGCCAGCTCACCACCGGGACTCTACAATGAGCAGTTCTTC; CDR3: CASSPPGLYNEQFF
length: 11; size: -; D: -; V: TRBV20-1; J: TRBJ1-1; DNA: TGCAGTGCTAATCAAAACACTGAAGCTTTCTTT; CDR3: CSANQNTEAFF
length: 15; size: few; D: -; V: TRBV5-5; J: TRBJ1-2; DNA: TGTGCCAGCAGCTTGGCCTACAGGGAATACTATGGCTACACCTTC; CDR3: CASSLAYREYYGYTF
length: 14; size: -; D: TRBD2; V: TRBV30; J: TRBJ2-1; DNA: TGTGCCGGCCTAGCGGGAGTTTCCTACAATGAGCAGTTCTTC; CDR3: CAGLAGVSYNEQFF
length: 13; size: -; D: -; V: TRBV9; J: TRBJ1-2; DNA: TGTGCCAGCAGCGTAGTTTCACGGGGGGGCTACACCTTC; CDR3: CASSVVSRGGYTF
length: 14; size: once; D: TRBD1; V: TRBV10-2; J: TRBJ1-3; DNA: TGCGCCAGCAGTGATTGGGACAGGGCCAACACCATATATTTT; CDR3: CASSDWDRANTIYF
length: 11; size: -; D: -; V: TRBV20-1; J: TRBJ2-1; DNA: TGCAGTGCCTCTAGCTACAATGAGCAGTTCTTC; CDR3: CSASSYNEQFF
length: 14; size: -; D: -; V: TRBV3-1/TRBV3-2; J: TRBJ2-3; DNA: TGTGCCAGCAGCCAAGGAGTAGGCGGAGATACGCAGTATTTT; CDR3: CASSQGVGGDTQYF
length: 15; size: -; D: TRBD1; V: TRBV5-1; J: TRBJ1-1; DNA: TGCGCCAGCAACCCCCGGGACAGGGAATGGGCTGAAGCTTTCTTT; CDR3: CASNPRDREWAEAFF
length: 15; size: -; D: TRBD2; V: TRBV6-6; J: TRBJ2-1; DNA: TGTGCCAGCAGCAGGACTAGCGGGCCTTACAATGAGCAGTTCTTC; CDR3: CASSRTSGPYNEQFF
length: 15; size: medium-sized; D: TRBD1; V: TRBV18; J: TRBJ2-1; DNA: TGTGCCAGCTCACCGTGGGACAGGGGAAGAGGTGAGCAGTTCTTC; CDR3: CASSPWDRGRGEQFF
length: 13; size: -; D: TRBD1; V: TRBV7-2; J: TRBJ2-7; DNA: TGTGCCAGCAGCTTACAGGGGGCCGACGAGCAGTACTTC; CDR3: CASSLQGADEQYF
length: 16; size: once; D: -; V: TRBV7-2; J: TRBJ1-5; DNA: TGTGCCAGCAGCTCCCGGGGGGGAAGTAGCAATCAGCCCCAGCATTTT; CDR3: CASSSRGGSSNQPQHF
length: 14; size: -; D: -; V: TRBV28; J: TRBJ2-5; DNA: TGTGCCAGCAGTTTGGGAGGACCACAAGAGACCCAGTACTTC; CDR3: CASSLGGPQETQYF
length: 15; size: -; D: TRBD2; V: TRBV6-2/TRBV6-3; J: TRBJ2-2; DNA: TGTGCCAGCAGGCCTGGGGAGGGCCGGGCCGGGGAGCTGTTTTTT; CDR3: CASRPGEGRAGELFF
length: 15; size: -; D: TRBD1; V: TRBV19; J: TRBJ2-2; DNA: TGTGCCAGTAGTATAGCTGGGACAGGGTCCGGGGAGCTGTTTTTT; CDR3: CASSIAGTGSGELFF